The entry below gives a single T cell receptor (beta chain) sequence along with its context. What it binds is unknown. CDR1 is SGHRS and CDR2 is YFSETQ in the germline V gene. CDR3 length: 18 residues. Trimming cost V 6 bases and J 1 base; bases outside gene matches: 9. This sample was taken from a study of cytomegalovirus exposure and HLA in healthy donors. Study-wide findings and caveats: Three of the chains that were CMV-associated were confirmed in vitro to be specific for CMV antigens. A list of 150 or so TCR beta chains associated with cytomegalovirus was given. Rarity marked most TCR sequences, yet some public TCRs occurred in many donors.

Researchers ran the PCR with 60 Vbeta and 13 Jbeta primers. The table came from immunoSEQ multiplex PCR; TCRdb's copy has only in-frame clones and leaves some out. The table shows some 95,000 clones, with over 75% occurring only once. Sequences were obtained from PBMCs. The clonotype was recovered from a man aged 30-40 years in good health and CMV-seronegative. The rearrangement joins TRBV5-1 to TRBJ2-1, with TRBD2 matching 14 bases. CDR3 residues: CASTAGTSGRGSYNEQFF. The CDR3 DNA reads TGCGCCAGCACAGCGGGGACTAGCGGGAGAGGGTCCTACAATGAGCAGTTCTTC. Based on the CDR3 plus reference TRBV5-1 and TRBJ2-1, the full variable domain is KAGVTQTPRYLIKTRGQQVTLSCSPISGHRSVSWYQQTPGQGLQFLFEYFSETQRNKGNFPGRFSGRQFSNSRSEMNVSTLELGDSALYLCASTAGTSGRGSYNEQFFGPGTRLTVL.